One and the same sample provided the 25 T cell receptor beta chains below, sequenced in a study of shared clonotypes between healthy human individuals. The data were produced by immunoSEQ multiplex PCR, yet TCRdb's version contains in-frame clones alone and is incomplete. The table shows more than 1 million clones, with around three quarters occurring only once. Sequencing was carried out using memory CD4+ T cells from PBMCs. Subset given: CD45RA-negative fraction. The source of these receptors is a man between 18 and 35 years old in good health. Some clones in this sample may be carry-over from other donors' samples.

V and J are TRBV9 and TRBJ2-3, with 15 nucleotides matching TRBD2. Germline values: CDR1 SGDLS, CDR2 YYNGEE. The V segment lost 0 bases and the J segment 3 bases; nucleotides outside the gene matches: 8. CDR3 size: 19 residues. DNA of the CDR3: TGTGCCAGCAGCGTAGCAGGACTAGCGGGAGGGCCGGGGACAGATACGCAGTATTTT. This encodes CASSVAGLAGGPGTDTQYF.

The genes are TRBV30 and TRBJ2-7; 8 bases line up with TRBD2. The V gene's germline CDR1 is GTSNPN and CDR2 SVGIG (reference sequence). V lost 1 base, J lost 5 bases, and 13 bases stayed unmatched. This CDR3 has 16 residues. CDR3 in amino acids: CAWSGRPLAGVNEQYF. As DNA, the CDR3 is TGTGCCTGGAGTGGACGCCCGCTAGCGGGTGTGAACGAGCAGTACTTC.

V gene TRBV4-1 combines with J gene TRBJ1-1, with 11 bases matching TRBD1. The CDR3 totals 16 residues. Germline V gives CDR1 MGHRA, CDR2 YSYEKL. The J segment lost 4 bases and the V segment lost 1 base, leaving 5 bases of the junction unmatched. CDR3 loop: CASSQGTGGATTEAFF. The CDR3 nucleotides are TGCGCCAGCAGCCAAGGGACAGGGGGCGCGACCACTGAAGCTTTCTTT.

The chain joins TRBV4-2 to TRBJ2-7; 12 nucleotides align to TRBD2. This CDR3 region has 16 residues. Germline loops: CDR1 LGHNA, CDR2 YNFKEQ. The V segment lost 1 base and the J segment 1 base; nucleotides outside the gene matches: 2. The chain's CDR3 is CASSQGLAGESYEQYF. DNA for the CDR3: TGTGCCAGCAGCCAAGGACTAGCGGGAGAGTCCTACGAGCAGTACTTC.

V gene TRBV5-4 combines with J gene TRBJ1-2; the D gene is possibly TRBD1 (5 bases). This CDR3 has 12 residues. Germline V lookup: CDR1 SGHNT, CDR2 YYREEE (reference sequence). V gave up 5 bases and J gave up 4 bases, with 9 bases separating them. Here the CDR3 reads CASSWDGYGYTF. Written as DNA, the CDR3 is TGTGCCAGCAGTTGGGACGGCTATGGCTACACCTTC.

V gene TRBV7-8 combines with J gene TRBJ1-2; D perhaps matches TRBD1 (6 bases). The length of the CDR3 is 16 residues. The V end was cut by 1 base, the J end by 6 bases, with 18 bases between. CDR1 is SGHVS, CDR2 FQNEAQ, per germline. CDR3 sequence reads: CASSLVIGQFSDGYTF. DNA for the CDR3: TGTGCCAGCAGCTTAGTCATCGGACAGTTTAGCGATGGCTACACCTTC.

The chain couples TRBV6-5 to TRBJ2-7; TRBD2 matches 9 bases. The V gene end was trimmed by 0 bases and the J gene end by 1 base; junction bases not matched to a gene: 4. CDR3 length equals 16 residues. Germline CDR1 is MNHEY and CDR2 is SVGAGI. CDR3 sequence (DNA): TGTGCCAGCAGTTACTCGGGCGGGAGGGTATCCTACGAGCAGTACTTC. This sequence encodes CASSYSGGRVSYEQYF.

Concerning this clone: At the DNA level, this CDR3 is encoded by other sequences in the same sample as well. The chain carries TRBV6-1 and TRBJ1-5, with 7 bases lining up with TRBD1. The CDR3 has 14 amino acids. Germline V gene sequence: CDR1 MNHNS, CDR2 SASEGT. Trimming cost V 6 bases and J 1 base; bases outside gene matches: 3. The CDR3 nucleotides read TGTGCCAGCAGGGGAGGGGGCAGCAATCAGCCCCAGCATTTT. Translating it yields CASRGGGSNQPQHF.

The chain carries TRBV5-8 and TRBJ1-1, with no clear D. Between the trimmed V and J ends, which lost 0 bases and 0 bases, there was a span of 15 bases. CDR1 and CDR2 from the germline V gene are SGHTS and YDEGEE. The CDR3 runs to 17 residues. The CDR3 sequence is CASSLEGWRPMNTEAFF. CDR3 in DNA: TGTGCCAGCAGCTTGGAAGGTTGGCGGCCCATGAACACTGAAGCTTTCTTT.

For this clone: This specimen includes other DNA sequences encoding the same CDR3. The chain is built from TRBV18 and TRBJ1-5, with TRBD1 identical over 10 bases. Germline V gene data show CDR1 as KGHSH and CDR2 as LQKENI. Germline trimming cut 2 bases from V and 5 bases from J; bases unmatched to any gene: 0. The length of the CDR3 is 14 residues. CDR3 loop: CASSPGTGDQPQHF. The CDR3 DNA follows: TGTGCCAGCTCACCAGGGACAGGGGATCAGCCCCAGCATTTT.

The V call is TRBV4-3, the J call TRBJ2-7; 7 bases fit TRBD2. The V gene end was trimmed by 2 bases and the J gene end by 3 bases; junction bases not matched to a gene: 4. This CDR3 region has 14 residues. The germline gives CDR1 LGHNA, CDR2 YSLEER. The CDR3: CASSQSQRGYEQYF. Written as DNA, the CDR3 is TGCGCCAGCAGCCAAAGCCAGCGGGGCTACGAGCAGTACTTC.

V and J are TRBV5-4 and TRBJ2-1, with 8 bases aligning to TRBD2. V lost 3 bases, J lost 8 bases, and 7 bases stayed unmatched. Germline V gene sequence: CDR1 SGHNT, CDR2 YYREEE (reference sequence). This CDR3 contains 14 residues. The CDR3 is CASSSWTSQDEQFF. CDR3 bases: TGTGCCAGCAGCTCGTGGACTAGCCAAGATGAGCAGTTCTTC.

The chain uses TRBV5-5 and TRBJ2-7, with 11 bases fitting TRBD2. The CDR3 is 17 residues long. Germline V gene sequence: CDR1 SGHKS, CDR2 YYEKEE (reference sequence). V lost 0 bases and J lost 3; bases outside the gene matches: 8. CDR3 bases: TGTGCCAGCAGCTTGGCCGCGGGGCTAGCGGGAGGCTACGAGCAGTACTTC. Translated, it gives CASSLAAGLAGGYEQYF.

In its sample, this clone was seen a few times. The chain recombines TRBV27 with TRBJ2-3, with 8 positions matching TRBD2. Germline V CDR1 and CDR2: MNHEY, SMNVEV (reference sequence). Trimming took 4 bases from V and 2 from J; bases not matched to a gene: 11. The CDR3 totals 17 residues. CDR3 DNA: TGTGCCAGCAGTTCCCCGGGGGGGAGCGGTTTCACAGATACGCAGTATTTT. Protein: CASSSPGGSGFTDTQYF.

This clone was counted once. The chain links TRBV9 to TRBJ2-5; possibly TRBD1 or TRBD2 for D (5 bases each). The length of the CDR3 is 12 residues. Germline CDR1 is SGDLS and CDR2 is YYNGEE. Trimming removed 4 bases at V and 5 bases at J, with 9 bases between. The CDR3 coding sequence is TGTGCCAGCAGCCTTTGGGGGGAGACCCAGTACTTC. It codes for CASSLWGETQYF.

This clone was found a few times. This chain uses TRBV10-3 with TRBJ2-2; D gene unclear. Germline CDR1 ENHRY, CDR2 SYGVKD. The V gene lost 4 bases and the J gene lost 2 bases, with 8 bases spanning the gap. This CDR3 is built from 14 residues. The CDR3 region is CAISGGFNTGELFF. The CDR3 nucleotides are TGTGCCATCAGTGGCGGCTTTAACACCGGGGAGCTGTTTTTT.

The rearrangement links TRBV6-5 to TRBJ1-2, with TRBD1 matching 10 bases. Germline lookup yields CDR1 MNHEY and CDR2 SVGAGI. Trimming cost V 5 bases and J 7 bases; bases outside gene matches: 7. The CDR3 contains 14 residues. CDR3 sequence: CASSRQGAIGGYTF. CDR3 bases: TGTGCCAGCAGTAGACAGGGGGCAATAGGTGGCTACACCTTC.

V and J are TRBV28 and TRBJ2-6, with TRBD2 identical over 8 bases. V gave up 6 bases and J gave up 2 bases; unmatched junction bases: 6. The CDR3 extends over 16 amino acids. The germline gives CDR1 MDHEN, CDR2 SYDVKM. The CDR3: CASRAGGETGANVLTF. DNA of the CDR3: TGTGCCAGCAGGGCCGGGGGGGAAACTGGGGCCAACGTCCTGACTTTC.

The chain links TRBV29-1 to TRBJ2-5; 9 bases match TRBD1. The CDR3 runs 12 residues. Germline CDR1 and CDR2: SQVTM and ANQGSEA. V shed 5 bases, J shed 4 bases, and the junction held 2 bases outside the gene matches. In DNA form, the CDR3 reads TGCAGCGTTCTACAGGGGGCAGAGACCCAGTACTTC. It yields the protein CSVLQGAETQYF.

This CDR3 is CASSSGELGQPQHF. CDR3 bases: TGCGCCAGCAGCTCCGGGGAGTTGGGTCAGCCCCAGCATTTT. This chain links TRBV5-1 with TRBJ1-5, with unresolved D. This CDR3 is 14 amino acids long. In germline, CDR1 is SGHRS, CDR2 YFSETQ. The germline V and J ends were trimmed by 3 bases and 6 bases, with 13 bases remaining between them.

A few counts support this clone. V gene TRBV5-1 combines with J gene TRBJ2-1; 7 nucleotides align to TRBD2. V lost 4 bases, J lost 4 bases, and 8 bases stayed unmatched. Germline V gene sequence: CDR1 SGHRS, CDR2 YFSETQ. The CDR3 runs 15 residues. Written as DNA, the CDR3 is TGCGCCAGCAGCCGGACTGCGGGAGAGTACAATGAGCAGTTCTTC. Its translation: CASSRTAGEYNEQFF.

This clone turned up a few times. The J gene is TRBJ1-2, the V gene TRBV6-5; 7 nucleotides agree with TRBD1. The CDR3 spans 13 residues. Germline CDR1 reads MNHEY; CDR2 reads SVGAGI. With 10 bases clipped from V and 4 bases from J, the junction kept 9 bases outside the gene matches. Here the CDR3 reads CATKQGRLYGYTF. The CDR3 DNA reads TGTGCCACCAAACAGGGGCGCCTCTATGGCTACACCTTC.

The chain carries TRBV28 and TRBJ1-5; the D is unclear. Germline V gene data show CDR1 as MDHEN and CDR2 as SYDVKM. The germline V and J ends were trimmed by 1 base and 0 bases, with 16 bases remaining between them. The CDR3 sequence is 18 residues long. The CDR3 is CASSLSEGPTYSNQPQHF. CDR3 coding DNA: TGTGCCAGCAGTTTATCAGAAGGACCGACCTATAGCAATCAGCCCCAGCATTTT.

This chain links TRBV5-1 with TRBJ2-1; 9 bases agree with TRBD2. V trimming: 2 bases; J trimming: 4 bases; junction bases outside the gene matches: 13. This CDR3 contains 18 residues. Germline loops: CDR1 SGHRS, CDR2 YFSETQ. The CDR3 region has the DNA TGCGCCAGCAGCTTCCGGCTAGCGGGAACCACCACTTACAATGAGCAGTTCTTC. This codes for CASSFRLAGTTTYNEQFF.

The chain recombines TRBV5-6 with TRBJ2-7; 8 positions agree with TRBD1. Germline V gives CDR1 SGHDT, CDR2 YYEEEE. The CDR3 runs to 13 residues. With V trimmed by 4 bases and J by 1 base, 1 base remained unmatched. The CDR3 region is CASSGTGSYEQYF. The CDR3 DNA reads as TGTGCCAGCAGCGGGACAGGATCCTACGAGCAGTACTTC.